Presented here are 26 T cell receptor beta chains from one specimen sequenced in a study of siplizumab effects on memory and regulatory T cells. Sequencing was performed with immunoSEQ multiplex PCR; in TCRdb, only in-frame clones are kept and a portion is missing. This sample yields some 97,000 clones, of which around 94% are seen a single time; about 0.6% belongs to the top ten. The specimen was Tregs sorted from blood. These receptors came from a human donor in good health.

The chain uses TRBV2 and TRBJ1-1; D unclear. The V and J ends lost 3 bases and 0 bases respectively, with 8 bases between them. This CDR3 spans 14 amino acids. Germline V gives CDR1 SNHLY, CDR2 FYNNEI. CDR3 region: CASSEAAMNTEAFF. The CDR3 DNA reads as TGTGCCAGCAGTGAGGCCGCTATGAACACTGAAGCTTTCTTT.

The V gene is TRBV27, the J gene TRBJ2-1; perhaps TRBD1 as D (5 bases). CDR3 size: 14 residues. CDR1 is MNHEY and CDR2 is SMNVEV in the germline V gene (reference sequence). V was cut by 6 bases and J by 2 bases, with 11 bases left in between. The CDR3 nucleotides are TGTGCCAGCAGGATTAGGGGCACCTACAATGAGCAGTTCTTC. Translated: CASRIRGTYNEQFF.

This chain uses TRBV2 with TRBJ2-5; D unresolved. The germline V and J ends were trimmed by 4 bases and 4 bases, with 7 bases remaining between them. This CDR3 is 12 amino acids long. In germline, CDR1 is SNHLY, CDR2 FYNNEI. This chain's CDR3 is CASSAASETQYF. In DNA, the CDR3 is TGTGCCAGCAGTGCAGCATCAGAGACCCAGTACTTC.

The gene calls are TRBV27 and TRBJ2-7; 9 bases are a match to TRBD1. Germline loops: CDR1 MNHEY, CDR2 SMNVEV (reference sequence). This CDR3 has 18 residues. J lost 2 bases, V lost 3 bases, and 14 bases had no gene match. The CDR3 DNA reads as TGTGCCAGCAGTTTTGGGACAGGGCCGCTCGGGGGTGCCTACGAGCAGTACTTC. As protein: CASSFGTGPLGGAYEQYF.

The V call is TRBV11-2, the J call TRBJ1-1; no definite D call. The germline gives CDR1 SGHAT, CDR2 FQNNGV. Trimming left V 1 base short and J 8 bases short, with 14 bases between. The CDR3 sequence is 14 residues long. CDR3 sequence reads: CASSLAMRAAEAFF. In DNA form, the CDR3 reads TGTGCCAGCAGCTTAGCAATGAGGGCGGCCGAAGCTTTCTTT.

The rearrangement joins TRBV19 to TRBJ2-3, with TRBD2 matching 9 bases. The V gene's germline CDR1 is LNHDA and CDR2 SQIVND (reference sequence). The CDR3 consists of 17 residues. After removal of 5 bases from V and 3 bases from J, the junction contained 12 bases not matched to a gene. The CDR3 bases are TGTGCCAGTAGTCCTTTAGCGGGAGATTTCGGGACAGATACGCAGTATTTT. Translating gives CASSPLAGDFGTDTQYF.

Written as DNA, the CDR3 is TGTGCCAGCAGCTCAGATGGGATCTCTGGAAACACCATATATTTT. This translates into CASSSDGISGNTIYF. The J gene is TRBJ1-3, the V gene TRBV11-1; no clear D gene. Deletions cut 4 bases from V and 0 bases from J, with 10 bases between. CDR1 SGHAT and CDR2 FQDESV come from the germline V gene (reference sequence). The CDR3 loop spans 15 amino acids. Full variable domain (remainder filled in from reference TRBV11-1 and TRBJ1-3): EAEVAQSPRYKITEKSQAVAFWCDPISGHATLYWYRQILGQGPELLVQFQDESVVDDSQLPKDRFSAERLKGVDSTLKIQPAELGDSAMYLCASSSDGISGNTIYFGEGSWLTVV.

The chain recombines TRBV5-1 with TRBJ1-1; D is ambiguous. V dropped 2 bases and J dropped 4 bases, with 9 bases sitting between them. The germline V gene has CDR1 SGHRS and CDR2 YFSETQ. The CDR3 consists of 13 residues. CDR3 DNA: TGCGCCAGCAGCTTTTACTTCGGCACTGAAGCTTTCTTT. This translates into CASSFYFGTEAFF.

The chain uses TRBV9 and TRBJ2-4; D might be TRBD2 (7 bases). V was cut by 6 bases and J by 5 bases, with 18 bases left in between. The CDR3 is 15 residues long. Germline lookup yields CDR1 SGDLS and CDR2 YYNGEE. CDR3 nucleotides: TGTGCCAGCAACCTCCGGGGGGCATCGGAAAACATTCAGTACTTC. This codes for CASNLRGASENIQYF.

The J gene is TRBJ2-7, the V gene TRBV19, with 14 bases lining up with TRBD2. The germline V gene encodes CDR1 LNHDA and CDR2 SQIVND (reference sequence). The V and J ends lost 4 bases and 5 bases, in that order; junction bases with no gene match: 10. The CDR3 sequence is 17 residues long. The CDR3 loop reads CASSRTTGTSGSNEQYF. Written as DNA, the CDR3 is TGTGCCAGTAGTAGGACGACCGGGACTAGCGGGAGTAACGAGCAGTACTTC.

The genes are TRBV28 and TRBJ1-2; D is undetermined. This CDR3 is built from 12 residues. CDR1 MDHEN and CDR2 SYDVKM come from the germline V gene. Trimming removed 3 bases at V and 6 bases at J, with 8 bases between. CDR3 bases: TGTGCCAGCAGTTTTCGCCGTGATGGCTACACCTTC. Amino acids: CASSFRRDGYTF.

The CDR3 loop reads CASSEGTGGHTIYF. The CDR3, as DNA: TGTGCCAGCAGTGAAGGGACAGGGGGGCACACCATATATTTT. J is TRBJ1-3 and V is TRBV25-1, with 11 positions matching TRBD1. Germline CDR1 is MGHDK and CDR2 is SYGVNS. The ends lost 2 bases at V and 8 bases at J; junction bases unmatched: 2. The CDR3 length is 14 residues.

The table lists this clone with a count of one. The chain employs TRBV7-9 and TRBJ2-3; possibly TRBD2 for D (5 bases). The CDR3 covers 13 residues. From germline, CDR1 is SEHNR and CDR2 FQNEAQ (reference sequence). Trimming left V 5 bases short and J 2 bases short, with 8 bases between. This CDR3 reads CASSRGYTDTQYF. Written as DNA, the CDR3 is TGTGCCAGCAGCCGGGGATACACAGATACGCAGTATTTT.

V and J are TRBV9 and TRBJ2-1; 8 bases map to TRBD2. Losses at the gene ends were 0 bases for V and 4 bases for J; bases not matched to a gene: 9. The CDR3 totals 17 residues. Per the germline V gene, CDR1 is SGDLS and CDR2 is YYNGEE. The CDR3 nucleotides read TGTGCCAGCAGCGTAGCTTTAGGCGGGAGGTCGTACAATGAGCAGTTCTTC. This gives the protein CASSVALGGRSYNEQFF.

The V gene is TRBV10-3, the J gene TRBJ2-3; D gene uncertain. The germline gives CDR1 ENHRY, CDR2 SYGVKD. V was pared by 2 bases and J by 0 bases, with 9 bases between. The length of the CDR3 is 15 residues. The chain's CDR3 is CAISEKPISTDTQYF. The CDR3 bases are TGTGCCATCAGTGAGAAGCCCATTAGCACAGATACGCAGTATTTT.

The chain uses TRBV11-2 and TRBJ2-7; 9 bases align to TRBD2. This CDR3 has 13 residues. Germline assignment: CDR1 SGHAT and CDR2 FQNNGV. V shed 2 bases, J shed 5 bases, and the junction held 1 base outside the gene matches. The DNA for the CDR3 is TGTGCCAGCAGCTTACGACTAGCGGACGAGCAGTACTTC. Its protein product is CASSLRLADEQYF.

For this clone: Compared with germline, one end of the junction differs, possibly owing to a read error. The V gene is TRBV29-1, the J gene TRBJ2-5; TRBD1 might be the D (5 bases). Looked up from germline, CDR1 is SQVTM and CDR2 is ANQGSEA. The CDR3 has 12 residues. The CDR3 protein is CSVVSGQGTQYF. For the CDR3, the DNA is TGCAGCGTTGTTTCAGGGCAAGGGACCCAGTACTTC.

V and J are TRBV15 and TRBJ1-2; D uncertain. V shed 3 bases and J shed 6 bases, with 11 bases lying between them. Germline lookup yields CDR1 LNHNV and CDR2 YYDKDF (reference sequence). The CDR3 sequence is 13 residues long. CDR3 bases: TGTGCCACCAGCAGTACCGCCCTCCATGGCTACACCTTC. Translating gives CATSSTALHGYTF.

The chain links TRBV5-8 to TRBJ2-7; D is unresolved. Trimming stripped 4 bases from V and 0 bases from J, with 14 bases between. Germline V gene sequence: CDR1 SGHTS, CDR2 YDEGEE. This CDR3 comprises 15 residues. As DNA, the CDR3 is TGTGCCAGCAGCCCATTCCTCACAGCCTCCTACGAGCAGTACTTC. This sequence encodes CASSPFLTASYEQYF.

The chain combines TRBV10-3 with TRBJ2-5; the match to TRBD1 covers 10 bases. Germline values: CDR1 ENHRY, CDR2 SYGVKD. V trimming: 5 bases; J trimming: 5 bases; junction bases outside the gene matches: 5. The CDR3 runs to 14 residues. The CDR3 loop is CAISKTGGSETQYF. CDR3 nucleotides: TGTGCCATCAGTAAGACAGGGGGCAGTGAGACCCAGTACTTC.

V gene TRBV28 combines with J gene TRBJ2-7, with D perhaps TRBD1 or TRBD2 (6 bases each). The CDR3 is 16 amino acids. In germline, CDR1 is MDHEN, CDR2 SYDVKM. V was clipped by 5 bases and J by 2 bases, with 19 bases between them. CDR3 in DNA: TGTGCCAGCAGTAGGGGGGTTTTCGACAGAACCTACGAGCAGTACTTC. It codes for CASSRGVFDRTYEQYF.

This sequence joins TRBV5-1 and TRBJ2-3; D unclear. Trimming left V 0 bases short and J 6 bases short, with 14 bases between. The CDR3 totals 15 residues. Germline-derived CDR1 and CDR2 are SGHRS and YFSETQ. CDR3 in amino acids: CASSLASMRSDTQYF. CDR3 nucleotides: TGCGCCAGCAGCTTGGCGTCTATGAGGTCCGATACGCAGTATTTT. Full variable domain (missing parts from reference TRBV5-1 and TRBJ2-3): KAGVTQTPRYLIKTRGQQVTLSCSPISGHRSVSWYQQTPGQGLQFLFEYFSETQRNKGNFPGRFSGRQFSNSRSEMNVSTLELGDSALYLCASSLASMRSDTQYFGPGTRLTVL.

V gene TRBV28 combines with J gene TRBJ1-3; D remains ambiguous. The CDR3 extends over 15 amino acids. Trimming took off 2 bases at V and 1 base at J, with 9 bases between the two ends. Germline CDR1 reads MDHEN; CDR2 reads SYDVKM. Written as DNA, the CDR3 is TGTGCCAGCAGTTTAGCAGGTTCTTCTGGAAACACCATATATTTT. This codes for CASSLAGSSGNTIYF.

The V call is TRBV28, the J call TRBJ1-5; D call uncertain. Germline CDR1 MDHEN, CDR2 SYDVKM. This CDR3 is 11 amino acids long. The ends were cut back, 5 bases at V and 9 bases at J, with 8 bases in the middle. Here the CDR3 DNA reads TGTGCCAGCAGTGCCTTGCGGCCCCAGCATTTT. Encoded protein: CASSALRPQHF.

This clone showed up just once. The J gene is TRBJ2-1, the V gene TRBV18; D gene uncertain. This CDR3 comprises 15 residues. V lost 3 bases, J lost 0 bases, and 9 bases lay in between. The germline V gene has CDR1 KGHSH and CDR2 LQKENI. The CDR3 loop is CASSPGTVSYNEQFF. The CDR3 nucleotides read TGTGCCAGCTCACCGGGAACGGTCTCCTACAATGAGCAGTTCTTC.

The genes are TRBV14 and TRBJ2-7, with D unresolved. Germline V lookup: CDR1 SGHDN, CDR2 FVKESK. Trimming removed 6 bases at V and 4 bases at J, with 13 bases between. There are 13 residues in the CDR3. This CDR3 is CASSSGLPYEQYF. CDR3 coding DNA: TGTGCCAGCAGTTCGGGCCTCCCTTACGAGCAGTACTTC.